The 3 T cell receptor beta chains given below trace back to one sample, sequenced in a study of cytomegalovirus exposure and HLA in healthy donors. Assay used: immunoSEQ multiplex PCR; TCRdb lists only in-frame clones, some missing. The sample yields 90,000 to 140,000 clones, 86% seen once. Sequencing input: PBMCs. These receptors all come from a woman under 30 in good health and CMV-seropositive.

The chain couples TRBV7-2 to TRBJ2-3, with a possible D match to TRBD1 (6 bases). This CDR3 has 14 amino acids. Trimming took 3 bases from V and 4 from J, leaving 11 bases between them. The germline gives CDR1 SGHTA, CDR2 FQGNSA. The CDR3 sequence is CASSFMRGSDTQYF. For the CDR3, the DNA is TGTGCCAGCAGCTTTATGAGGGGGTCAGATACGCAGTATTTT.

This rearrangement joins TRBV28 to TRBJ2-1; 8 bases line up with TRBD1. CDR3 length: 17 residues. The ends lost 6 bases at V and 8 bases at J; junction bases unmatched: 18. Germline values: CDR1 MDHEN, CDR2 SYDVKM. Written as DNA, the CDR3 is TGTGCCAGCAGCCCCCTCCGGGACAGGTGGACCGAACATGAGCAGTTCTTC. This translates into CASSPLRDRWTEHEQFF.

This clone has just one count. The chain is built from TRBV5-4 and TRBJ2-1, with 8 bases aligning to TRBD2. There are 14 residues in the CDR3. Germline CDR1 SGHNT, CDR2 YYREEE (reference sequence). V shed 4 bases and J 8 bases; nucleotides not matched to a gene: 8. The CDR3 spells CASSPGTRNHEQFF. The CDR3 DNA reads TGTGCCAGCAGCCCCGGGACTAGGAACCATGAGCAGTTCTTC.